These 32 T cell receptor beta chains were all obtained from the same sample, sequenced in a study of T cell repertoires in cytomegalovirus infection (dated by TCRdb to about 2019). Their target antigens are unknown. Instrument used: Illumina HiSeq 1500. The public reads were run again by TCRdb, first through fastp at Q25 and then through MiXCR, and only productive beta chains were kept. Entries are consolidated by CDR3 protein sequence, retaining the most common genes and DNA. Within this sample are about 130,000 distinct CDR3 sequences, with roughly a quarter of them counted one time only. The ten largest clones add up to around 32% of the sample. Sequences were obtained from PBMCs, sequenced either directly or after in vitro stimulation (not recorded which). These receptors came from a human donor in good health (CMV status not recorded). Some clones in this sample may be carry-over from other donors' samples.

This clonotype occurred many times. The rearrangement joins TRBV28 to TRBJ1-2; TRBD1 aligns across 7 bases. The CDR3 length is 14 residues. Losses at the gene ends were 5 bases for V and 5 bases for J; bases not matched to a gene: 8. Germline assignment: CDR1 MDHEN and CDR2 SYDVKM. The CDR3 spells CASSATGTAYGYTF. CDR3 coding DNA: TGTGCCAGCAGTGCGACCGGGACAGCTTATGGCTACACCTTC.

The chain has TRBV27 and TRBJ2-1; 7 positions agree with TRBD2. Unmatched junction bases numbered 10, after V lost 1 base and J lost 4 bases. Germline V gene lookup returns CDR1 MNHEY and CDR2 SMNVEV (reference sequence). The CDR3 has 17 amino acids. CDR3 DNA sequence: TGTGCCAGCAGTTTATGGTCTAGCGGATACCGATACAATGAGCAGTTCTTC. It yields the protein CASSLWSSGYRYNEQFF.

This clonotype was observed many times. This sequence joins TRBV4-3 and TRBJ2-1; maybe TRBD2 (5 bases). Germline V gives CDR1 LGHNA, CDR2 YSLEER. Between the trimmed V and J ends, which lost 0 bases and 2 bases, there was a span of 17 bases. The CDR3 consists of 18 residues. CDR3 sequence reads: CASSQEAPGSGPYNEQFF. For the CDR3, the DNA is TGCGCCAGCAGCCAAGAAGCTCCGGGGAGCGGACCCTACAATGAGCAGTTCTTC.

This clonotype was detected a few times. This chain links TRBV6-2 or TRBV6-3 with TRBJ2-5, with a tentative D call TRBD1 (5 bases). The V gene lost 6 bases and the J gene lost 1 base, with 18 bases spanning the gap. The CDR3 contains 16 residues. CDR1 and CDR2 (germline): MNHEY, SVGEGT. Here the CDR3 DNA reads TGTGCCAGCAGATTACCGACAGAAGAGACCCAAGAGACCCAGTACTTC. This encodes CASRLPTEETQETQYF.

This clonotype occurred a few times. The CDR3 DNA is TGTGCCAGCAGCCCAGGAGTCGGGTCTGGGGCCAACGTCCTGACTTTC. It encodes CASSPGVGSGANVLTF. The gene calls are TRBV5-8 and TRBJ2-6, with D unresolved. Between the trimmed V and J ends, which lost 4 bases and 1 base, there was a span of 12 bases. The CDR3 runs 16 residues. Per the germline V gene, CDR1 is SGHTS and CDR2 is YDEGEE.

This clonotype has only one observation. J is TRBJ2-7 and V is TRBV7-6, with TRBD2 matching over 7 bases. There are 14 residues in the CDR3. CDR1 is SGHVS, CDR2 FNYEAQ, per germline. J was trimmed by 7 bases and V by 2 bases; bases with no gene match: 8. The CDR3 loop is CASSLNAGVVEQYF. The CDR3 DNA is TGTGCCAGCAGCTTAAACGCGGGAGTGGTTGAGCAGTACTTC.

At least ten counts were recorded for this clonotype. The rearrangement joins TRBV28 to TRBJ2-7, with 7 bases matching TRBD1. Germline assignment: CDR1 MDHEN and CDR2 SYDVKM. The junction had 11 bases not matched to a gene; V was cut back by 3 bases and J by 6 bases. The CDR3 consists of 15 residues. The CDR3 region is CASSFKTGWLLEQYF. CDR3 DNA: TGTGCCAGCAGTTTCAAGACAGGGTGGCTCCTCGAGCAGTACTTC.

V usage is TRBV4-3 and J usage is TRBJ1-5, with D perhaps TRBD1 (5 bases). Trimming cost V 0 bases and J 4 bases, with 10 bases left between them. The CDR3 is 15 amino acids. The germline CDR1 and CDR2 sequences are LGHNA and YSLEER. The CDR3 sequence is CASSQEWGTNQPQHF. The CDR3 coding sequence is TGCGCCAGCAGCCAAGAGTGGGGGACTAATCAGCCCCAGCATTTT.

The rearrangement joins TRBV27 to TRBJ2-3; tentative D call: TRBD1 (5 bases). Germline values: CDR1 MNHEY, CDR2 SMNVEV (reference sequence). The CDR3 has 13 residues. V was shortened by 6 bases and J by 3 bases, with 10 bases between the two germline ends. CDR3 residues: CASRISGTDTQYF. The CDR3 nucleotides read TGTGCCAGCAGAATTTCAGGGACAGATACGCAGTATTTT.

The rearrangement links TRBV6-2 or TRBV6-3 to TRBJ1-5; D not resolved. V was shortened by 2 bases and J by 0 bases, with 8 bases between the two germline ends. Germline V CDR1 and CDR2: MNHEY, SVGEGT. CDR3 length: 15 amino acids. CDR3 sequence: CASSYRPNSNQPQHF. CDR3 coding DNA: TGTGCCAGCAGTTACAGACCGAATAGCAATCAGCCCCAGCATTTT.

J is TRBJ1-1 and V is TRBV29-1; 9 bases line up with TRBD1. V was pared by 4 bases and J by 4 bases, with 10 bases of the junction left unmatched. CDR1 SQVTM and CDR2 ANQGSEA come from the germline V gene. The CDR3 totals 15 residues. The DNA for the CDR3 is TGCAGCGTTGTTGGACAGGGGTGGGTTAGCACTGAAGCTTTCTTT. Encoded protein: CSVVGQGWVSTEAFF.

The gene calls are TRBV19 and TRBJ2-1, with D perhaps assigned TRBD1 or TRBD2 (5 bases each). The V and J ends lost 10 bases and 0 bases respectively, with 10 bases between them. This CDR3 has 13 residues. Germline V gene sequence: CDR1 LNHDA, CDR2 SQIVND (reference sequence). CDR3 in amino acids: CAIWDPSYNEQFF. CDR3 sequence (DNA): TGTGCCATCTGGGACCCCTCCTACAATGAGCAGTTCTTC.

This clonotype has just one count. V and J are TRBV20-1 and TRBJ2-5; D is tentatively TRBD1 or TRBD2 (5 bases each). Germline V gene sequence: CDR1 DFQATT, CDR2 SNEGSKA (reference sequence). The CDR3 is 14 residues long. The V and J ends lost 2 bases and 5 bases respectively, with 15 bases between them. CDR3 in amino acids: CSARRAGAKETQYF. CDR3 sequence (DNA): TGCAGTGCTAGAAGGGCCGGGGCGAAGGAGACCCAGTACTTC.

V is TRBV24-1 and J is TRBJ1-1; D unclear. In germline, CDR1 is KGHDR, CDR2 SFDVKD. The CDR3 has 15 amino acids. Trimming took 2 bases from V and 1 from J, leaving 10 bases between them. This CDR3 is CATSDSGRANTEAFF. The CDR3 nucleotides are TGTGCCACCAGTGATTCGGGCAGAGCGAACACTGAAGCTTTCTTT.

V usage is TRBV19 and J usage is TRBJ2-1, with 9 bases that match TRBD2. The CDR3 is 17 amino acids. Germline-derived CDR1 and CDR2 are LNHDA and SQIVND (reference sequence). Unmatched junction bases numbered 14, after V lost 6 bases and J lost 5 bases. Here the CDR3 DNA reads TGTGCCAGTAGCTGGGACATGGCTAGCGGGATTAACAATGAGCAGTTCTTC. Protein: CASSWDMASGINNEQFF.

This chain connects TRBV12-5 to TRBJ2-3; 7 nucleotides line up with TRBD2. The CDR3 consists of 16 residues. Germline CDR1 reads LGHNT; CDR2 reads FRNRAP. V was pared by 0 bases and J by 0 bases, with 3 bases of the junction left unmatched. The CDR3 DNA is TGTGCTAGTGGTTTGGTACTGCGGGAGAGCACAGATACGCAGTATTTT. Encoded protein: CASGLVLRESTDTQYF.

This clonotype was seen many times. The chain has TRBV7-8 and TRBJ2-3; 7 positions match TRBD1. J gave up 0 bases and V 8 bases, and 14 bases lay outside the gene matches. The CDR3 loop spans 17 amino acids. The germline V gene has CDR1 SGHVS and CDR2 FQNEAQ. The CDR3: CASAFTLNRGSTDTQYF. The CDR3 DNA reads as TGTGCCAGCGCCTTTACCTTGAACAGGGGAAGCACAGATACGCAGTATTTT.

The chain employs TRBV7-6 and TRBJ2-7; D uncertain. V shed 4 bases and J shed 8 bases, with 12 bases lying between them. This CDR3 is 12 amino acids long. CDR1 SGHVS and CDR2 FNYEAQ come from the germline V gene. CDR3 nucleotides: TGTGCCAGCAGCTCAACAGCCTCGAAGCAGTACGTC. Amino acid sequence: CASSSTASKQYV.

This chain connects TRBV7-8 to TRBJ2-2, with 8 bases fitting TRBD1. In germline, CDR1 is SGHVS, CDR2 FQNEAQ. This CDR3 has 17 residues. Trimming at V came to 2 bases and at J to 7 bases, leaving 12 bases not matched to a gene. The CDR3 DNA sequence: TGTGCCAGCAGCTTATACGGACAGGGTGTCTCCAGCGGGGAGCTGTTTTTT. It specifies CASSLYGQGVSSGELFF.

The chain couples TRBV6-1 to TRBJ2-7, with 7 bases fitting TRBD1. This CDR3 region has 16 residues. The germline gives CDR1 MNHNS, CDR2 SASEGT. V trimming: 5 bases; J trimming: 6 bases; junction bases outside the gene matches: 16. The CDR3, as DNA: TGTGCCAGCAGTCCCTCTACAGGGGTGGTTGGATTCGAGCAGTACGTC. Its protein is CASSPSTGVVGFEQYV.

This clonotype came up a few times. The V and J genes are TRBV19 and TRBJ1-6, with D possibly TRBD1 on 6 matching bases. This CDR3 has 15 residues. CDR1 and CDR2 (germline): LNHDA, SQIVND (reference sequence). The germline V and J ends were trimmed by 2 bases and 12 bases, with 17 bases remaining between them. The CDR3 sequence is CASSITGNEPRPLHF. In DNA, the CDR3 is TGTGCCAGTAGTATAACAGGGAATGAACCTAGACCCCTCCACTTT.

This clonotype was seen more than once but under ten times. The chain is built from TRBV12-3 or TRBV12-4 and TRBJ1-4; D not certain. This CDR3 has 14 amino acids. Trimming shortened V by 5 bases and J by 5 bases, and 12 bases separated the two germline ends. CDR3 protein: CASSRTEPNEKLFF. The CDR3 bases are TGTGCCAGCAGTCGGACGGAGCCGAATGAAAAACTGTTTTTT.

A few counts support this clonotype. J is TRBJ2-1 and V is TRBV6-1; 9 bases align to TRBD2. V lost 6 bases to trimming and J lost 3 bases; unmatched junction nucleotides: 12. Per germline, CDR1 MNHNS and CDR2 SASEGT. The CDR3 has 17 residues. The CDR3 region is CASRHSPGTSIYNEQFF. CDR3 nucleotide sequence: TGTGCCAGCAGGCACTCCCCCGGGACTAGCATCTACAATGAGCAGTTCTTC.

J is TRBJ2-3 and V is TRBV4-3, with 9 bases fitting TRBD2. Germline values: CDR1 LGHNA, CDR2 YSLEER. This CDR3 has 16 residues. The V and J ends lost 0 bases and 3 bases, in that order; junction bases with no gene match: 4. The CDR3 reads CASSQEWREGTDTQYF. Here the CDR3 DNA reads TGCGCCAGCAGCCAAGAGTGGCGGGAGGGGACAGATACGCAGTATTTT.

This clonotype was seen ten or more times. The chain is built from TRBV7-2 and TRBJ2-1; 14 bases map to TRBD2. CDR3 size: 17 residues. The V gene end was trimmed by 2 bases and the J gene end by 9 bases; junction bases not matched to a gene: 9. Germline assignment: CDR1 SGHTA and CDR2 FQGNSA. The CDR3 sequence is CASSLYGTSGSRSEQFF. CDR3 coding DNA: TGTGCCAGCAGCTTATATGGGACTAGCGGGAGTAGGAGTGAGCAGTTCTTC.

This clonotype has at least ten counts. The chain carries TRBV11-2 and TRBJ2-3; tentatively, D is TRBD1 (6 bases). This CDR3 has 16 amino acids. The ends were cut back, 1 base at V and 0 bases at J, with 11 bases in the middle. Germline assignment: CDR1 SGHAT and CDR2 FQNNGV. CDR3 nucleotide sequence: TGTGCCAGCAGCTTAGGGCGACAGGCTAGCACAGATACGCAGTATTTT. This gives the protein CASSLGRQASTDTQYF.

The table lists this clonotype with a few counts. The chain joins TRBV6-1 to TRBJ1-1; D is undetermined. The CDR3 is 12 amino acids. Germline assignment: CDR1 MNHNS and CDR2 SASEGT. The V and J ends lost 5 bases and 10 bases respectively, with 14 bases between them. The CDR3 DNA reads as TGTGCCAGCAGTTTCAGGAGATCGGGAGCTTTCTTT. Encoded protein: CASSFRRSGAFF.

This chain uses TRBV5-1 with TRBJ2-7, with D tentatively TRBD1 or TRBD2 (6 bases each). Trimming cost V 3 bases and J 6 bases, with 16 bases left between them. CDR3 length equals 14 residues. The germline gives CDR1 SGHRS, CDR2 YFSETQ. CDR3 sequence (DNA): TGCGCCAGCAGCTGGGATCTCGGAGGGGGCGAGCAGTACGTC. Translated, it gives CASSWDLGGGEQYV.

This clonotype was observed a few times. This chain connects TRBV6-5 to TRBJ1-2; D is unresolved. CDR1 and CDR2 from the germline V gene are MNHEY and SVGAGI. The CDR3 loop spans 14 amino acids. Trimming pared 0 bases from V and 6 bases from J, leaving 11 bases between. CDR3 region: CASSYSFTANGYTF. The CDR3 DNA sequence: TGTGCCAGCAGTTACTCGTTCACAGCAAATGGCTACACCTTC.

Ten or more counts support this clonotype. V and J are TRBV4-1 and TRBJ2-3, with TRBD2 matching 7 bases. Germline CDR1 is MGHRA and CDR2 is YSYEKL. With V trimmed by 1 base and J by 2 bases, 3 bases remained unmatched. The length of the CDR3 is 15 residues. In nucleotides, the CDR3 is TGCGCCAGCAGCCAAGGACTAGCTGACACAGATACGCAGTATTTT. Protein product: CASSQGLADTDTQYF.

This clonotype was detected only a few times. The V gene is TRBV9, the J gene TRBJ2-1; D is unresolved. V shed 1 base and J shed 6 bases, with 11 bases lying between them. This CDR3 comprises 14 residues. Germline V gene lookup returns CDR1 SGDLS and CDR2 YYNGEE. Here the CDR3 reads CASSVLPKSNEQFF. CDR3 DNA sequence: TGTGCCAGCAGCGTACTCCCAAAATCCAATGAGCAGTTCTTC.

The CDR3 loop is CSATGVWYGYTF. The CDR3 nucleotides read TGCAGTGCTACAGGGGTCTGGTATGGCTACACCTTC. The chain recombines TRBV20-1 with TRBJ1-2, with TRBD1 as a possible D gene (6 bases). This CDR3 contains 12 residues. CDR1 is DFQATT and CDR2 is SNEGSKA in the germline V gene (reference sequence). V was trimmed by 4 bases and J by 5 bases, leaving 11 bases between them.